A single sample is the source of the 20 T cell receptor beta chains below, sequenced in a study of T cells in Graves' hyperthyroidism and ophthalmopathy. Researchers amplified the TCR beta CDR3 regions from RNA transcripts. HTBI primers were employed in a first-round RT-PCR of the TCR CDR3. TCRdb reanalysed the multiplex PCR reads using MiXCR and keeps one entry per CDR3 protein. Of approximately 870,000 distinct CDR3 sequences listed, around 38% are singletons. Input material: blood. These receptors originate from a man between 18 and 35 years old with Graves' hyperthyroidism.

The chain combines TRBV9 with TRBJ2-7, with D perhaps TRBD1 (6 bases). CDR1 is SGDLS, CDR2 YYNGEE, per germline. CDR3 length: 15 amino acids. V was trimmed by 5 bases and J by 3 bases, leaving 18 bases between them. CDR3 DNA sequence: TGTGCCAGCAGATTAGGGGCCTCAGGGGTCTACGAGCAGTACTTC. It codes for CASRLGASGVYEQYF.

With respect to this clonotype: A much larger clone sits a single nucleotide away, making a read error possible. The rearrangement links TRBV7-3 to TRBJ1-1; the D is unclear. This CDR3 spans 14 amino acids. Between the trimmed V and J ends, which lost 5 bases and 0 bases, there was a span of 10 bases. CDR1 is SGHTA, CDR2 FQGTGA, per germline. This CDR3 reads CASSPVGMNTEAFF. The CDR3 DNA follows: TGTGCCAGCAGCCCCGTGGGGATGAACACTGAAGCTTTCTTT.

The chain joins TRBV7-2 to TRBJ1-1; D is uncertain. The CDR3 contains 15 residues. V lost 6 bases and J 2 bases, leaving 16 bases between the germline ends. Per germline, CDR1 SGHTA and CDR2 FQGNSA. CDR3 sequence (DNA): TGTGCCAGCAGTTTACCCGGACCCTTAAACACTGAAGCTTTCTTT. Translating gives CASSLPGPLNTEAFF.

The genes are TRBV19 and TRBJ1-6; perhaps TRBD1 as D (5 bases). The V gene's germline CDR1 is LNHDA and CDR2 SQIVND (reference sequence). V lost 3 bases and J lost 6, with 18 bases in between. CDR3 size: 17 residues. Here the CDR3 DNA reads TGTGCCAGTAGTATCCGTCAGGGAAGCTCGGTTAATTCACCCCTCCACTTT. This codes for CASSIRQGSSVNSPLHF.

This clonotype was counted only a few times. This chain uses TRBV20-1 with TRBJ2-7, with 12 bases identical to TRBD1. CDR3 length equals 15 residues. Germline CDR1 is DFQATT and CDR2 is SNEGSKA (reference sequence). V dropped 5 bases and J dropped 2; count of bases not matched to a gene: 7. The CDR3 reads CSALQGTGGAYEQYF. The CDR3 DNA follows: TGCAGTGCTCTCCAAGGGACAGGGGGCGCCTACGAGCAGTACTTC.

The J gene is TRBJ2-5, the V gene TRBV2; D is possibly TRBD2 (6 bases). V was shortened by 7 bases and J by 9 bases, with 24 bases between the two germline ends. CDR3 length equals 15 residues. Germline-derived CDR1 and CDR2 are SNHLY and FYNNEI. Written as DNA, the CDR3 is TGTGCCAGCAAGGAGGGAATGGGTGGAAATCAGCCCCAGTACTTC. Amino acids: CASKEGMGGNQPQYF.

This chain links TRBV29-1 with TRBJ1-6; possibly TRBD1 for D (6 bases). This CDR3 comprises 13 residues. V dropped 3 bases and J dropped 8 bases, with 11 bases sitting between them. Germline V lookup: CDR1 SQVTM, CDR2 ANQGSEA. CDR3 protein: CSVEYREYSPLHF. The DNA of the CDR3 is TGCAGCGTTGAGTACAGGGAATATTCACCCCTCCACTTT. Drawing the rest from reference TRBV29-1 and TRBJ1-6, the complete variable domain is SAVISQKPSRDICQRGTSLTIQCQVDSQVTMMFWYRQQPGQSLTLIATANQGSEATYESGFVIDKFPISRPNLTFSTLTVSNMSPEDSSIYLCSVEYREYSPLHFGNGTRLTVT.

The table lists this clonotype with a count of one. The CDR3 does not close with the conserved phenylalanine or tryptophan, likely indicating a read error. The gene calls are TRBV5-4 and TRBJ1-1; TRBD1 is a possible D gene (6 bases). The CDR3 is made up of 16 amino acids. Germline CDR1 SGHNT, CDR2 YYREEE (reference sequence). Trimming cost V 4 bases and J 0 bases, with 16 bases left between them. CDR3 protein: CASSLSRDMLNTEAFL. As DNA, the CDR3 is TGTGCCAGCAGCCTAAGCAGGGACATGTTGAACACTGAAGCTTTCCTT.

This clonotype has a handful of counts. The gene calls are TRBV7-2 and TRBJ1-5, with no clear D. Germline V lookup: CDR1 SGHTA, CDR2 FQGNSA. Trimming pared 1 base from V and 1 base from J, leaving 5 bases between. CDR3 size: 14 residues. The CDR3 here is CASSLVRSNQPQHF. CDR3 nucleotides: TGTGCCAGCAGCTTAGTGAGAAGCAATCAGCCCCAGCATTTT. Variable domain in full (rest from reference TRBV7-2 and TRBJ1-5): GAGVSQSPSNKVTEKGKDVELRCDPISGHTALYWYRQSLGQGLEFLIYFQGNSAPDKSGLPSDRFSAERTGGSVSTLTIQRTQQEDSAVYLCASSLVRSNQPQHFGDGTRLSIL.

This clonotype was counted many times. This chain joins TRBV29-1 and TRBJ1-2, with D perhaps matching TRBD1 (6 bases). V was shortened by 7 bases and J by 8 bases, with 17 bases between the two germline ends. From germline, CDR1 is SQVTM and CDR2 ANQGSEA. This CDR3 has 12 amino acids. The DNA for the CDR3 is TGCAGCGCGCTAGGAGGGGGGCTAGGCTACACCTTC. Encoded protein: CSALGGGLGYTF.

V is TRBV20-1 and J is TRBJ2-7; TRBD2 matches at 10 bases. The germline gives CDR1 DFQATT, CDR2 SNEGSKA (reference sequence). J lost 3 bases, V lost 2 bases, and 1 base had no gene match. CDR3 size: 13 residues. CDR3 loop: CSARLAGDYEQYF. The CDR3 DNA follows: TGCAGTGCTAGACTAGCGGGGGACTACGAGCAGTACTTC.

This clonotype was counted between two and nine times. V is TRBV5-1 and J is TRBJ2-7; D may be TRBD1 (5 bases). The CDR3 has 13 amino acids. Trimming took 1 base from V and 6 from J, leaving 11 bases between them. Germline CDR1 is SGHRS and CDR2 is YFSETQ. The CDR3 DNA reads TGCGCCAGCAGCTTGAATCAAGGGGTCGAGCAGTACTTC. This translates into CASSLNQGVEQYF.

The chain joins TRBV19 to TRBJ1-6; TRBD1 aligns across 10 bases. The CDR3 covers 13 residues. Germline lookup yields CDR1 LNHDA and CDR2 SQIVND (reference sequence). CDR3 DNA: TGTGCTAGACCGGGACAGGGGTTATCACCCCTCCACTTT. Residues: CARPGQGLSPLHF.

This clonotype was seen many times. The rearrangement uses TRBV29-1 and TRBJ1-1; D uncertain. The germline CDR1 and CDR2 sequences are SQVTM and ANQGSEA. V was cut by 5 bases and J by 4 bases, with 11 bases left in between. CDR3 length equals 12 residues. CDR3 sequence: CSVSQTLTEAFF. The CDR3, as DNA: TGCAGCGTTTCCCAGACCCTCACTGAAGCTTTCTTT.

The CDR3 region is CASMGTAGYEQYF. CDR3 coding DNA: TGTGCCAGCATGGGGACTGCTGGCTACGAGCAGTACTTC. The V and J genes are TRBV2 and TRBJ2-7, with a possible D match to TRBD2 (6 bases). Germline V gives CDR1 SNHLY, CDR2 FYNNEI. The V gene lost 7 bases and the J gene lost 3 bases, with 13 bases spanning the gap. The CDR3 totals 13 residues. Using reference TRBV2 and TRBJ2-7 for the parts outside the CDR3, the full variable domain is EPEVTQTPSHQVTQMGQEVILRCVPISNHLYFYWYRQILGQKVEFLVSFYNNEISEKSEIFDDQFSVERPDGSNFTLKIRSTKLEDSAMYFCASMGTAGYEQYFGPGTRLTVT.

The V gene is TRBV29-1, the J gene TRBJ2-5; 10 positions agree with TRBD1. The CDR3 is 13 residues long. V gave up 3 bases and J gave up 4 bases; unmatched junction bases: 2. In germline, CDR1 is SQVTM, CDR2 ANQGSEA. The CDR3 loop reads CSVEGTGAETQYF. The CDR3 coding sequence is TGCAGCGTTGAGGGGACAGGGGCAGAGACCCAGTACTTC.

This clonotype occurred a few times. The chain couples TRBV28 to TRBJ1-5, with D uncertain. Trimming cost V 5 bases and J 0 bases, with 11 bases left between them. This CDR3 has 15 amino acids. Germline CDR1 MDHEN, CDR2 SYDVKM. The CDR3 DNA sequence: TGTGCCAGCAGTGCCTACGTTGATAGCAATCAGCCCCAGCATTTT. This translates into CASSAYVDSNQPQHF.

The chain has TRBV7-2 and TRBJ2-1; a possible D gene is TRBD2 (6 bases). CDR3 size: 12 residues. Trimming left V 4 bases short and J 12 bases short, with 13 bases between. CDR1 SGHTA and CDR2 FQGNSA come from the germline V gene. The CDR3 coding sequence is TGTGCCAGCAGCTACCTCGGGCGGGGGCAGTTCTTC. Translating it yields CASSYLGRGQFF.

The CDR3 DNA sequence: TGCGCCAGCAGCTTGGATAGTCCAGCCTTGGGAGGAGCTTTCTTT. Its protein product is CASSLDSPALGGAFF. The chain carries TRBV5-1 and TRBJ1-1; D is undetermined. V lost 0 bases, J lost 10 bases, and 19 bases lay in between. The CDR3 extends over 15 amino acids. CDR1 and CDR2 (germline): SGHRS, YFSETQ.

This clonotype was observed at least ten times. The chain has TRBV19 and TRBJ1-6; D not resolved. The V gene's germline CDR1 is LNHDA and CDR2 SQIVND (reference sequence). The CDR3 runs to 12 residues. Trimming removed 6 bases from V and 10 bases from J, with 10 bases in between. For the CDR3, the DNA is TGTGCCAGTAGGCAACAGTACTCACCCCTCCACTTT. The encoded protein is CASRQQYSPLHF.